The source of this TCR beta chain is a study of T cell responses to AZD1222 COVID-19 vaccine. Note on this clone: Its antigen is not known.

The CDR3 sequence is 14 residues long. Germline V gene lookup returns CDR1 LNHNV and CDR2 YYDKDF (reference sequence). Deletions cut 1 base from V and 6 bases from J, with 10 bases between. General study points: Per reports, nearly half of all spike-specific TCRs target regions that are unmutated in variants. The CD4 TCRs associated with vaccination extended across spike and predominated at 160-218 and 743-854. Donors were chiefly white British, with a greater number of females, and clonal diversity was perhaps underestimated. It was only a handful of AZD1222 recipients who were seropositive at baseline.

The data were produced by immunoSEQ multiplex PCR, yet TCRdb's version contains in-frame clones alone and is incomplete. The sample records about 120,000 clones, about 90% being singletons. This chain connects TRBV15 to TRBJ2-1; D is perhaps TRBD2 (6 bases). The sample consisted of peripheral blood, taken on day 0 of AZD1222 vaccination. This TCR derives from an adult in good health. CDR3: CATSRVRGGNEQFF. The CDR3 bases are TGTGCCACCAGCAGAGTGCGGGGAGGCAATGAGCAGTTCTTC.